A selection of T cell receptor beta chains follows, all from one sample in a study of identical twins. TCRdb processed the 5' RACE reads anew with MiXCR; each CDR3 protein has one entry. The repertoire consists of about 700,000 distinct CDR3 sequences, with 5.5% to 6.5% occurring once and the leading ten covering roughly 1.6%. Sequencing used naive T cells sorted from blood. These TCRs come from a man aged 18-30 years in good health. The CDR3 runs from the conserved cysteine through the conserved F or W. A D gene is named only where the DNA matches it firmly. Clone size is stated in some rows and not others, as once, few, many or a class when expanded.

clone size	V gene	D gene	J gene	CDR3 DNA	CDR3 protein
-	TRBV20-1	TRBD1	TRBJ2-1	TGCAGTGCTAGAGAAGGACAGGCGAGCTCCTACAATGAGCAGTTCTTC	CSAREGQASSYNEQFF
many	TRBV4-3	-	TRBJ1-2	TGCGCCAGCAGCCAAGACCGGGCAGGCTCCTATGGCTACACCTTC	CASSQDRAGSYGYTF
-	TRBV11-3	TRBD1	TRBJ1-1	TGTGCCAGCAGCTCCGGACAGGGGGCATCAGCTTTCTTT	CASSSGQGASAFF
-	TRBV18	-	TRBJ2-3	TGTGCCAGCACAAGAGAGTATAGCACAGATACGCAGTATTTT	CASTREYSTDTQYF
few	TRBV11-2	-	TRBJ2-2	TGTGCCAGCAGCCATCCTAGCGGAGGGGGGACCGGGGAGCTGTTTTTT	CASSHPSGGGTGELFF
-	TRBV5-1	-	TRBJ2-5	TGCGCCAGCAGCTTGGCGTTGCTGGTCCAAGAGACCCAGTACTTC	CASSLALLVQETQYF
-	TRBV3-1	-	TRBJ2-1	TGTGCCAGCAGCCTCGGTGGGACATTCGAGCAGTTCTTC	CASSLGGTFEQFF
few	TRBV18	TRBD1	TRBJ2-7	TGTGCCAGCTCACCAGAAGACAGGGTGTTCCTTTACGAGCAGTACTTC	CASSPEDRVFLYEQYF
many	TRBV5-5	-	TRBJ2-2	TGTGCCAGCAGCTTTGGTCCGTCGAACACCGGGGAGCTGTTTTTT	CASSFGPSNTGELFF
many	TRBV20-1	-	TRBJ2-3	TGCAGTGCCCCAGGACTGGGGCCCACAGATACGCAGTATTTT	CSAPGLGPTDTQYF
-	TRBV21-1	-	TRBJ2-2	TGTGCCAGCAGGGGTAAAGGGAGCCGTACCGGGGAGCTGTTTTTT	CASRGKGSRTGELFF
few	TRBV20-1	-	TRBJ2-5	TGCAGTGCTAGAGGAGCCGAGACCCAGTACTTC	CSARGAETQYF
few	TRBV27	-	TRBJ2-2	TGTGCCAGCAGTTTAAGTTTCCAGGTTCCCGGGGAGCTGTTTTTT	CASSLSFQVPGELFF
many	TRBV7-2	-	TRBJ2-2	TGTGCCAGCAGCATTAGCGTGCGGCGTAGCGGGGAGCTGTTTTTT	CASSISVRRSGELFF
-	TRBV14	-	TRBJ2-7	TGTGCCAGCAGCCAAGAACAGTGGGTCTTCGCCGAGCAGTACTTC	CASSQEQWVFAEQYF
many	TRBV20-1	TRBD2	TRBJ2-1	TGCAGTGCTAGAGATGACAGACTAGCGGGAGTGTGGAATGAGCAGTTCTTC	CSARDDRLAGVWNEQFF
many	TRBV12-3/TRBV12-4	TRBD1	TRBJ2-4	TGTGCCAGCAGTCCAGACAGGGCCTTAGCCAAAAACATTCAGTACTTC	CASSPDRALAKNIQYF
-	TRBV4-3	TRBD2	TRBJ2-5	TGCGCCAGCAGCCAACGCCCTAGCGGCCAAGAGACCCAGTACTTC	CASSQRPSGQETQYF
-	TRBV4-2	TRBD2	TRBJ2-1	TGTGCCAGCCGGGGAGCGGGAGTACGGGTAAATGAGCAGTTCTTC	CASRGAGVRVNEQFF
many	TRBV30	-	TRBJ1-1	TGTGCCTGCGCAGGGTTTGGCACTGAAGCTTTCTTT	CACAGFGTEAFF
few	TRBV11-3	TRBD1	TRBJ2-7	TGTGCCAGCAGCTTTACAGGGGGCGCGCACGAGCAGTACTTC	CASSFTGGAHEQYF
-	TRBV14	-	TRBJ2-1	TGTGCCAGCAGCGGCCGGGCGTTGAGGCTTTATTACAATGAGCAGTTCTTC	CASSGRALRLYYNEQFF